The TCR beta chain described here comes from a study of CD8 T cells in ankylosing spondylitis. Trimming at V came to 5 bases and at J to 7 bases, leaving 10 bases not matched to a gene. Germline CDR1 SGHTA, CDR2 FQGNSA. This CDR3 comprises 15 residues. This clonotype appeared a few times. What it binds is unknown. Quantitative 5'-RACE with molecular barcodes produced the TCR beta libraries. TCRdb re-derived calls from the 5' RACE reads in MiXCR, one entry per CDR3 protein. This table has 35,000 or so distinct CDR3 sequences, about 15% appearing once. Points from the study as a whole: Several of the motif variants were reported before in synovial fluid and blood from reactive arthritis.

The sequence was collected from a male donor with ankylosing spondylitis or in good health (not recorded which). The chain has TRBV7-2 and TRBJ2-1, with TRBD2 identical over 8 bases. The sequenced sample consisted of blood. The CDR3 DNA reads TGTGCCAGCAGCCCTTCCCTACTAGCGGCTAATGAGCAGTTCTTC. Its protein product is CASSPSLLAANEQFF.